This TCR beta chain appears in the sequencing data of a study of T cell repertoires in cytomegalovirus infection. This clonotype was recorded a few times. Its cognate antigen is unknown. Findings and limits, study-wide: It was HLA-C-restricted CMV-specific TCR beta clonotypes that dominated the response ex vivo. The cumulative frequency of public TCR beta families distinguished individuals who carried CMV together with the relevant HLA.

TCRdb re-called the reads with MiXCR, one entry per CDR3 protein. The table records about 480,000 distinct CDR3 sequences, roughly a third of them present only once. V was cut by 5 bases and J by 5 bases, with 13 bases left in between. The CDR3 has 14 amino acids. Looked up from germline, CDR1 is ENHRY and CDR2 is SYGVKD. This sequence joins TRBV10-3 and TRBJ1-5; D is unresolved. This clonotype was sampled from a human donor in good health (CMV status not recorded). Some clones in this sample may be carry-over from other donors' samples. This specimen consisted of cultured PBMCs, obtained from culture after CMV antigen stimulation. The CDR3 reads CAISNLQADQPQHF. CDR3 in DNA: TGTGCCATCAGTAACTTGCAGGCGGATCAGCCCCAGCATTTT.